A selection of T cell receptor beta chains follows, all from one sample in a study of blood T cells in healthy people across ages. MiXCR, run by TCRdb on the 5' RACE reads, gives a single entry per CDR3 protein. Among over a million distinct CDR3 sequences listed, more than 35% were seen once. The sequenced sample was blood. The source of these receptors is a woman aged 55-69 years in good health. CDR3s include the opening cysteine and the closing phenylalanine or tryptophan. Each record gives: D gene, V gene, clone size, J gene, CDR3 protein, CDR3 DNA. D genes are given only for firm matches. Clone size is not always given. Where it is, it says once, few, many or a class for expanded clones.

-	TRBV6-1	-	TRBJ2-4	CASRARSEYF	TGTGCCAGCAGGGCTCGGTCAGAGTACTTC
-	TRBV4-1	few	TRBJ1-4	CASSQEGGWNEKLFF	TGCGCCAGCAGCCAAGAGGGTGGATGGAATGAAAAACTGTTTTTT
-	TRBV6-5	-	TRBJ2-7	CASRKTAYSYEQYF	TGTGCCAGCAGGAAGACTGCGTACTCCTACGAGCAGTACTTC
TRBD2	TRBV3-1	few	TRBJ2-3	CASSRQTSGRADTQYF	TGTGCCAGCAGCCGCCAAACTAGCGGACGCGCAGATACGCAGTATTTT
-	TRBV10-3	-	TRBJ2-7	CASLPGLASSYNEQYF	TGTGCCAGCTTACCGGGACTCGCGAGCTCCTACAATGAGCAGTACTTC
-	TRBV28	few	TRBJ2-7	CASSFRAGRSYEQYF	TGTGCCAGCAGTTTCCGGGCGGGACGCTCCTACGAGCAGTACTTC
TRBD2	TRBV6-5	-	TRBJ2-1	CASSPSTSGRGNEQFF	TGTGCCAGCAGTCCTTCGACTAGCGGGAGGGGGAATGAGCAGTTCTTC
-	TRBV7-2	-	TRBJ2-7	CVSSLGRKTYEQYF	TGTGTCAGCAGCCTCGGTCGTAAAACCTACGAGCAGTACTTC
-	TRBV20-1	-	TRBJ1-1	CSATTGSLGTEAFF	TGCAGTGCAACCACAGGGAGTCTAGGCACTGAAGCTTTCTTT
-	TRBV7-3	-	TRBJ2-3	CASSFLKSFKPITDTQYF	TGTGCCAGCAGCTTCTTGAAGTCCTTCAAACCTATCACAGATACGCAGTATTTT
TRBD2	TRBV4-1	-	TRBJ2-1	CASSQGLAGWNEQFF	TGCGCCAGCAGCCAGGGTCTAGCGGGATGGAATGAGCAGTTCTTC
-	TRBV20-1	few	TRBJ2-6	CSASKLGAGANVLTF	TGCAGTGCTAGTAAATTAGGGGCTGGGGCCAACGTCCTGACTTTC
-	TRBV7-9	many	TRBJ2-7	CASSTETASYEQYF	TGTGCCAGCAGCACTGAAACGGCCTCCTACGAGCAGTACTTC
-	TRBV6-5	-	TRBJ1-6	CASSGYFGNPPLHF	TGTGCCAGCAGCGGTTACTTCGGGAATCCACCCCTCCACTTT
TRBD2	TRBV30	-	TRBJ2-7	CAWGLAGTNEQYF	TGTGCCTGGGGACTAGCGGGAACGAACGAGCAGTACTTC
TRBD2	TRBV28	few	TRBJ2-3	CASSETGLGRTDTQYF	TGTGCCAGCAGCGAAACGGGACTAGGTCGCACAGATACGCAGTATTTT
TRBD2	TRBV12-5	few	TRBJ2-1	CASGSGLAGGNEQFF	TGTGCTAGTGGTTCCGGACTAGCGGGAGGGAATGAGCAGTTCTTC
TRBD1	TRBV15	-	TRBJ2-7	CATSREQGVGYEQYF	TGTGCCACCAGCAGAGAACAGGGGGTCGGTTACGAGCAGTACTTC
-	TRBV6-5	-	TRBJ2-3	CASSYSRGAYTDTQYF	TGTGCCAGCAGTTACTCAAGGGGGGCGTACACAGATACGCAGTATTTT